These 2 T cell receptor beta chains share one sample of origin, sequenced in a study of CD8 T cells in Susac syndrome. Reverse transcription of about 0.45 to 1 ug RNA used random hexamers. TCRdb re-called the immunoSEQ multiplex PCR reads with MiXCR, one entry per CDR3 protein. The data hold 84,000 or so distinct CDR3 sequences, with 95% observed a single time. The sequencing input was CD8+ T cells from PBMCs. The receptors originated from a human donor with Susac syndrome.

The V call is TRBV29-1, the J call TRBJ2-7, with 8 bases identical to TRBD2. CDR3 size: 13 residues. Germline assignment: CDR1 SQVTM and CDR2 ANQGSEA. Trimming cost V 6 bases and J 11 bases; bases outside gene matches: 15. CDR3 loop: CSVVPGLEAREYF. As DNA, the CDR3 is TGCAGCGTCGTGCCGGGACTAGAAGCCAGGGAGTACTTC.

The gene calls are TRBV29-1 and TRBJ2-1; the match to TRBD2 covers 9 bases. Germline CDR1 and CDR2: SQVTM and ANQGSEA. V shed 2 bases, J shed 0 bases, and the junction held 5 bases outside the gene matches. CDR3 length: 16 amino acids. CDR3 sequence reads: CSVELAGTSSYNEQFF. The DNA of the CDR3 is TGCAGCGTTGAACTAGCGGGAACGAGCTCCTACAATGAGCAGTTCTTC.